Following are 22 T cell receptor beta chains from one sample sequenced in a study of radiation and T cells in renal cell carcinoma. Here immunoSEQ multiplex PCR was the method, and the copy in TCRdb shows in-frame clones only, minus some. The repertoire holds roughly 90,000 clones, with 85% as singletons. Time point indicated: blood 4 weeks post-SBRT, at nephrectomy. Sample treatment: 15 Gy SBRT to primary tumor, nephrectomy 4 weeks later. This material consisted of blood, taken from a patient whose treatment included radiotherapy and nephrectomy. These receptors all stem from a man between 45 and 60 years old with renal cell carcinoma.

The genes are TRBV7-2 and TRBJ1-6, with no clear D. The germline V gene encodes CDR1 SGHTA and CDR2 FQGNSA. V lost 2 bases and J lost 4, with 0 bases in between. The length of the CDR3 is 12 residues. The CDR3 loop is CASSLYNSPLHF. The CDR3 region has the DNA TGTGCCAGCAGCTTATATAATTCACCCCTCCACTTT.

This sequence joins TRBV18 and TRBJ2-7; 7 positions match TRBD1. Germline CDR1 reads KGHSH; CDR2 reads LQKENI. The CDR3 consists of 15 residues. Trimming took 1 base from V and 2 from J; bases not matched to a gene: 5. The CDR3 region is CASSPLDRFPYEQYF. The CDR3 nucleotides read TGTGCCAGCTCACCACTGGACAGGTTCCCCTACGAGCAGTACTTC.

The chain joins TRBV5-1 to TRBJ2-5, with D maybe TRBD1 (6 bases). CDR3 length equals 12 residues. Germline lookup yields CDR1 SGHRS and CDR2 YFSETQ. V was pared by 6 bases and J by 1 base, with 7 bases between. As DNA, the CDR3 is TGCGCCAGCACGGACAGCCAAGAGACCCAGTACTTC. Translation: CASTDSQETQYF.

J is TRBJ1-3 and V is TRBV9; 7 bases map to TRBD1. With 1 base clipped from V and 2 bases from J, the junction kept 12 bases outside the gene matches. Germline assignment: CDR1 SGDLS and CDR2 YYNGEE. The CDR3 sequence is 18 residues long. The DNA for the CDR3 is TGTGCCAGCAGCGTAAGTAGGGACAGACTTCTGGCTGGAAACACCATATATTTT. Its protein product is CASSVSRDRLLAGNTIYF.

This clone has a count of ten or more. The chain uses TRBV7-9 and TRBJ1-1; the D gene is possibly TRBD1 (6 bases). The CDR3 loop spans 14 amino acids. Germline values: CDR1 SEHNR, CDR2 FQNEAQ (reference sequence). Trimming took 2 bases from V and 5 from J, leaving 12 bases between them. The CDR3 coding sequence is TGTGCCAGCAGCTTAACGGGGGGCCGGACTGAAGCTTTCTTT. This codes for CASSLTGGRTEAFF. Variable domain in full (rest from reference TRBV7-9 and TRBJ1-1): DTGVSQNPRHKITKRGQNVTFRCDPISEHNRLYWYRQTLGQGPEFLTYFQNEAQLEKSRLLSDRFSAERPKGSFSTLEIQRTEQGDSAMYLCASSLTGGRTEAFFGQGTRLTVV.

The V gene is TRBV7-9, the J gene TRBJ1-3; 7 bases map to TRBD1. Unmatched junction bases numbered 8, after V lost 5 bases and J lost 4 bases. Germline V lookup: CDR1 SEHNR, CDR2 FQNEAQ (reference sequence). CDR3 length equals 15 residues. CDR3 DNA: TGTGCCAGCAGCCCCAGGGGGGGTTCAGGAAACACCATATATTTT. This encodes CASSPRGGSGNTIYF. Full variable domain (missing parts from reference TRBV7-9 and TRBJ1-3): DTGVSQNPRHKITKRGQNVTFRCDPISEHNRLYWYRQTLGQGPEFLTYFQNEAQLEKSRLLSDRFSAERPKGSFSTLEIQRTEQGDSAMYLCASSPRGGSGNTIYFGEGSWLTVV.

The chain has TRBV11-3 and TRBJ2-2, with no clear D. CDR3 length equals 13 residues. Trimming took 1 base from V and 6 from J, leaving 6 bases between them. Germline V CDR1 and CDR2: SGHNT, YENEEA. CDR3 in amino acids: CASSLGFAGELFF. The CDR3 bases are TGTGCCAGCAGCTTAGGGTTCGCCGGGGAGCTGTTTTTT.

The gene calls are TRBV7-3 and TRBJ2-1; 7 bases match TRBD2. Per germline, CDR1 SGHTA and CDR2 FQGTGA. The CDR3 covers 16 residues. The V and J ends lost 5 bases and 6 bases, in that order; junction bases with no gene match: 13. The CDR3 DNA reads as TGTGCCAGCAGCCCCGGTAGACTAGCCGGCGGCAATGAGCAGTTCTTC. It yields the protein CASSPGRLAGGNEQFF.

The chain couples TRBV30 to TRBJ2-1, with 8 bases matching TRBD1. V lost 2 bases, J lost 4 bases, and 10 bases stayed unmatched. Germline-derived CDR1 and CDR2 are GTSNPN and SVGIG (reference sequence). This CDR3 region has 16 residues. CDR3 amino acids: CAWSLGGDRPYNEQFF. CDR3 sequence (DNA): TGTGCCTGGAGTCTAGGCGGGGACAGGCCTTACAATGAGCAGTTCTTC.

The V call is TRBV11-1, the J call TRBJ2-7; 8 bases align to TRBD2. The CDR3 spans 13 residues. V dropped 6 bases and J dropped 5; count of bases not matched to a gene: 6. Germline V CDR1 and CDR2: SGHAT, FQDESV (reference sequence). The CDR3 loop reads CASSRAGGHEQYF. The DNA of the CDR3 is TGTGCCAGCAGTCGGGCGGGGGGCCACGAGCAGTACTTC.

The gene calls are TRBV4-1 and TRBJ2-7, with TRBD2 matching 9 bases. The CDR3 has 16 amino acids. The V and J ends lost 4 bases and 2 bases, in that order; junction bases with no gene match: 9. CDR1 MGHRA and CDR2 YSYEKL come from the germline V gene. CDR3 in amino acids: CASSRTGLAGTYEQYF. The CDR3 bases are TGCGCCAGCAGCCGGACGGGCCTAGCGGGGACCTACGAGCAGTACTTC.

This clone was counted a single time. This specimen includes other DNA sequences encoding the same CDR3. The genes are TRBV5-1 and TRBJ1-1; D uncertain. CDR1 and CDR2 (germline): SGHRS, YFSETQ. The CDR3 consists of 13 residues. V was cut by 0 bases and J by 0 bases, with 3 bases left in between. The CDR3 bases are TGCGCCAGCAGCTTGGAAGTGAACACTGAAGCTTTCTTT. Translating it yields CASSLEVNTEAFF.

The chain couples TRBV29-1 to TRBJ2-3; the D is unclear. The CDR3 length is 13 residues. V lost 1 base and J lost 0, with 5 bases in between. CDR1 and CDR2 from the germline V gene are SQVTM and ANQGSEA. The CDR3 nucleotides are TGCAGCGTTGAAGGGCAGAGCACAGATACGCAGTATTTT. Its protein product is CSVEGQSTDTQYF.

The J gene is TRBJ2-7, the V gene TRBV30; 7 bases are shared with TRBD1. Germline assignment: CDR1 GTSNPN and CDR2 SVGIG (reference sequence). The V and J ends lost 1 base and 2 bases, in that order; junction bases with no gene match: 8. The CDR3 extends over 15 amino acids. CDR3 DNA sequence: TGTGCCTGGAGTGGCACGGGACAGTCAACCTACGAGCAGTACTTC. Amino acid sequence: CAWSGTGQSTYEQYF. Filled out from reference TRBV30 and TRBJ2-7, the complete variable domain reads SQTIHQWPATLVQPVGSPLSLECTVEGTSNPNLYWYRQAAGRGLQLLFYSVGIGQISSEVPQNLSASRPQDRQFILSSKKLLLSDSGFYLCAWSGTGQSTYEQYFGPGTRLTVT.

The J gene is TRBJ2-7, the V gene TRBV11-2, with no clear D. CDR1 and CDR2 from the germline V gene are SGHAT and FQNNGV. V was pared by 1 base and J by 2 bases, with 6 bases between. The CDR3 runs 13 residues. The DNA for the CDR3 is TGTGCCAGCAGCTTAGGGGCAACCTACGAGCAGTACTTC. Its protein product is CASSLGATYEQYF.

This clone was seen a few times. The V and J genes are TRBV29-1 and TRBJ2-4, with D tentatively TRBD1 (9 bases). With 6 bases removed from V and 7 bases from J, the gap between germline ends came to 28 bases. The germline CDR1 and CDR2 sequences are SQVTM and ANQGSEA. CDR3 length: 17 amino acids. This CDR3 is CSVQGQGVLIAGNIQYF. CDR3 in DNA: TGCAGCGTGCAGGGACAGGGAGTTTTAATAGCGGGGAACATTCAGTACTTC.

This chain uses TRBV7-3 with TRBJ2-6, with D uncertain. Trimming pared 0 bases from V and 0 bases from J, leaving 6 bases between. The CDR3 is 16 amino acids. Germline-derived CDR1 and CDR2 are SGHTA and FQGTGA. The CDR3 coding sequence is TGTGCCAGCAGCTTAACTGTGGCCTCTGGGGCCAACGTCCTGACTTTC. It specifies CASSLTVASGANVLTF.

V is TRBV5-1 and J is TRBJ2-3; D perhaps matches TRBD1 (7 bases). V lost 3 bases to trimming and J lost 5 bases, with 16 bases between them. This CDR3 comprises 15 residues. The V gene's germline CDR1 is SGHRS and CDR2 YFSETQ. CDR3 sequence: CASSSSGTAGDTQYF. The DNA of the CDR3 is TGCGCCAGCAGCTCATCCGGGACAGCGGGAGATACGCAGTATTTT. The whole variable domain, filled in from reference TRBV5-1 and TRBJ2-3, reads KAGVTQTPRYLIKTRGQQVTLSCSPISGHRSVSWYQQTPGQGLQFLFEYFSETQRNKGNFPGRFSGRQFSNSRSEMNVSTLELGDSALYLCASSSSGTAGDTQYFGPGTRLTVL.

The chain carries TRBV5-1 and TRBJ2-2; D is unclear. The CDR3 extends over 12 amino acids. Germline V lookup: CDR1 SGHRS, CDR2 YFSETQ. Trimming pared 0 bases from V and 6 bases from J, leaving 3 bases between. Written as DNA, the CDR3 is TGCGCCAGCAGCTTGGAGGCCGGGGAGCTGTTTTTT. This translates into CASSLEAGELFF.

DNA for the CDR3: TGTGCCAGCAGTTCCGGGACTAGCCGGGTCTACGAGCAGTACTTC. Its protein product is CASSSGTSRVYEQYF. This chain links TRBV6-6 with TRBJ2-7, with 9 nucleotides matching TRBD2. The V segment lost 4 bases and the J segment 3 bases; nucleotides outside the gene matches: 7. CDR3 size: 15 residues. Germline CDR1 reads MNHNY; CDR2 reads SVGAGI (reference sequence).

DNA for the CDR3: TGTGCCAGTACCAGGGAGACAGGGAGTTTTAGCAATCAGCCCCAGCATTTT. This encodes CASTRETGSFSNQPQHF. V usage is TRBV2 and J usage is TRBJ1-5, with 7 bases fitting TRBD1. Germline values: CDR1 SNHLY, CDR2 FYNNEI. There are 17 residues in the CDR3. V shed 9 bases and J 0 bases; nucleotides not matched to a gene: 14.

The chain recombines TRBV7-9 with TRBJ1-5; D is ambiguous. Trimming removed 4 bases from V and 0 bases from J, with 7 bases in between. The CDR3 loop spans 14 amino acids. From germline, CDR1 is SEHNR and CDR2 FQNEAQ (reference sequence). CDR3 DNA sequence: TGTGCCAGCAGCTACGGCTATAGCAATCAGCCCCAGCATTTT. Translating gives CASSYGYSNQPQHF.